The rows below give T cell receptor beta chains drawn from one sample of a study of cytomegalovirus exposure and HLA in healthy donors. Sequencing was performed with immunoSEQ multiplex PCR; in TCRdb, only in-frame clones are kept and a portion is missing. This sample has roughly 130,000 clones, with 80% found just once. The sequencing input was PBMCs. These receptors all stem from a middle-aged man in good health and CMV-seronegative. Both conserved end residues are part of each CDR3. The D gene is left open where the match is weak. Expanded clones are given a class, and other clones once, few, many or no size at all.

abundance,j_gene,d_gene,v_gene,CDR3nt,CDR3aa
-,TRBJ2-2,-,TRBV19,TGTGCCAGTAATCTAGTCCCCGGGGAGCTGTTTTTT,CASNLVPGELFF
-,TRBJ2-7,TRBD2,TRBV2,TGTGCCAGCAGTGATGGAGCGGGGGTCTCCGAGCAGTACTTC,CASSDGAGVSEQYF
-,TRBJ1-5,-,TRBV30,TGTGCCTGGAGTGTGGTCAGGGCGCAGCCCCAGCATTTT,CAWSVVRAQPQHF
once,TRBJ1-1,-,TRBV4-1,TGCGCCAGCAGCCAAGATGAGGGTACTGAAGCTTTCTTT,CASSQDEGTEAFF
-,TRBJ1-2,-,TRBV30,TGTGCCTGGAGTGAGCAGGTTAGCTATGGCTACACCTTC,CAWSEQVSYGYTF
-,TRBJ1-4,-,TRBV2,TGTGCCAGCAGTGAGGGCGAAAAACTGTTTTTT,CASSEGEKLFF
once,TRBJ2-5,TRBD2,TRBV7-9,TGTGCCAGCAGCCCCGGACTAGCGGGGCCTCAAGAGACCCAGTACTTC,CASSPGLAGPQETQYF
-,TRBJ1-4,TRBD1,TRBV18,TGTGCCAGCTCACCGGACAGGCCTAATGAAAAACTGTTTTTT,CASSPDRPNEKLFF
-,TRBJ2-1,-,TRBV7-9,TGTGCCAGCAGCTTACCCCTGGGTGGAGGGGGCGATGAGCAGTTCTTC,CASSLPLGGGGDEQFF
-,TRBJ2-7,TRBD2,TRBV9,TGTGCCAGCAGCGTAGCGCTAGCGGGGAGGTACGAGCAGTACTTC,CASSVALAGRYEQYF
-,TRBJ2-6,TRBD1,TRBV5-1,TGCGCCAGCAGGATGGTGACAGGGCGTAGCTCTGGGGCCAACGTCCTGACTTTC,CASRMVTGRSSGANVLTF
once,TRBJ2-7,TRBD1,TRBV27,TGTGCCAGCAGTGCGGGGACAGGGGGTCGGGAGCAGTACTTC,CASSAGTGGREQYF
-,TRBJ2-1,-,TRBV7-7,TGTGCCAGCAGCTTAAATAGACAGAATGAGCAGTTCTTC,CASSLNRQNEQFF
-,TRBJ2-1,-,TRBV2,TGTGCCAGCAGTGATCAGGTGCGCAATGAGCAGTTCTTC,CASSDQVRNEQFF
-,TRBJ2-3,-,TRBV5-4,TGTGCCAGCCGCCGAGACAGCCGCACAGATACGCAGTATTTT,CASRRDSRTDTQYF
-,TRBJ2-1,TRBD2,TRBV7-6,TGTGCCAGCAGCTTTTGGACTAGCGGGAGTGGGGCTTACAATGAGCAGTTCTTC,CASSFWTSGSGAYNEQFF
-,TRBJ2-7,TRBD2,TRBV10-3,TGTGCCGTTAAGGGGCAGGGGATAGCGGGGACATACGAGCAGTACTTC,CAVKGQGIAGTYEQYF
-,TRBJ2-1,TRBD2,TRBV30,TGTGCCTGGAGTAGCGGGACTACCTACAATGAGCAGTTCTTC,CAWSSGTTYNEQFF
once,TRBJ2-7,TRBD1,TRBV4-1,TGCGCCAGCAGCCAGGGACAGGGGGCTTCCTACGAGCAGTACTTC,CASSQGQGASYEQYF
-,TRBJ1-5,-,TRBV30,TGTGCCTGGAGTGCACAGGGTCAGCCCCAGCATTTT,CAWSAQGQPQHF
-,TRBJ1-4,TRBD1,TRBV5-1,TGCGCCAGCAGCTTGGCCGGGTCGACAGGGGATGAAAAACTGTTTTTT,CASSLAGSTGDEKLFF
-,TRBJ2-1,-,TRBV2,TGTGCCAGCAGTGAAGCGTGGATGGGAGGAAGGGAGGCCTACAATGAGCAGTTCTTC,CASSEAWMGGREAYNEQFF
-,TRBJ1-2,-,TRBV2,TGTGCCAGCAGCCCCCTCGGGGGGGTCGACGGCTACACCTTC,CASSPLGGVDGYTF
-,TRBJ2-5,TRBD2,TRBV14,TGTGCCAGCAGCCATGGGAGACTAGCTCCAAAGACCCAGTACTTC,CASSHGRLAPKTQYF
-,TRBJ2-5,TRBD2,TRBV5-5,TGTGCCAGCAGCTTGGGGCAGGGCGGGGGAGAGACCCAGTACTTC,CASSLGQGGGETQYF
-,TRBJ2-7,-,TRBV6-5,TGTGCCAGCACCTCCTCCGTGTACGAGCAGTACTTC,CASTSSVYEQYF
-,TRBJ2-1,TRBD2,TRBV28,TGTGCCAGCAGTGGACTAGCGGGAGGGTCCTACAATGAGCAGTTCTTC,CASSGLAGGSYNEQFF
-,TRBJ2-1,TRBD2,TRBV4-2,TGTGCCAGCAGCCCTGGAGCGGGAGGGGACAATGAGCAGTTCTTC,CASSPGAGGDNEQFF
few,TRBJ2-3,TRBD1,TRBV6-5,TGTGCCAGCAGTGACCGGGACAGCAAGGATACGCAGTATTTT,CASSDRDSKDTQYF
-,TRBJ2-5,TRBD2,TRBV30,TGTGCCTGGAGTGTACGGGGGGCCCAGTACTTC,CAWSVRGAQYF
-,TRBJ2-2,TRBD2,TRBV10-3,TGTGCCATCAGTTCCCTTCGGACTAGCGGGACCTCGAGCCGAGGGGAGCTGTTTTTT,CAISSLRTSGTSSRGELFF
once,TRBJ2-3,TRBD1,TRBV10-1,TGCGCCAGCAGTGAGACCGGGACAGGGAACACAGATACGCAGTATTTT,CASSETGTGNTDTQYF
-,TRBJ1-5,TRBD1,TRBV6-1,TGTGCCAGCAGTCAAAACTTGGGACAGCAGCCCCAGCATTTT,CASSQNLGQQPQHF
-,TRBJ2-3,TRBD1,TRBV30,TGTGCCTGGAACCCGGGACAGGGATTAGATACGCAGTATTTT,CAWNPGQGLDTQYF
few,TRBJ1-4,-,TRBV2,TGTGCCAGCAGTGAGGGCAGGGGTGGAGAAAAACTGTTTTTT,CASSEGRGGEKLFF
-,TRBJ1-1,TRBD1,TRBV19,TGTGCCAGTAGTATGTACAGGGGGCGCCCCGACACTGAAGCTTTCTTT,CASSMYRGRPDTEAFF
-,TRBJ2-1,TRBD2,TRBV5-4,TGTGCCAGCAGCTTGGCCCCTCTAGCGGGTAACAATGAGCAGTTCTTC,CASSLAPLAGNNEQFF
-,TRBJ2-3,TRBD2,TRBV16,TGTGCCAGCAGCCAATCGGAAGGGACTAAGGCGTATTTT,CASSQSEGTKAYF
-,TRBJ2-4,-,TRBV18,TGTGCCAGCTCACCTGGACAGAGCAAAAACATTCAGTACTTC,CASSPGQSKNIQYF
-,TRBJ1-3,-,TRBV2,TGTGCCAGCAATTCCCCGGGTACAGGAAACACCATATATTTT,CASNSPGTGNTIYF
-,TRBJ1-3,-,TRBV2,TGTGCCAGCAGGGACACCTCTGGAAACACCATATATTTT,CASRDTSGNTIYF
-,TRBJ2-3,-,TRBV5-1,TGCGCCAGCAGCCAGACAGGGACTAGCACAGATACGCAGTATTTT,CASSQTGTSTDTQYF
-,TRBJ2-1,-,TRBV11-2,TGTGCCAGCAGCTTGGCTAGCGCTACCTACAATGAGCAGTTCTTC,CASSLASATYNEQFF
-,TRBJ2-2,-,TRBV25-1,TGTGCCAGCAGTGAATCCAGGGGTAGGACCGGGGAGCTGTTTTTT,CASSESRGRTGELFF
few,TRBJ1-1,TRBD1,TRBV7-9,TGTGCCAGCAGCTGGACAGGGGACACTGAAGCTTTCTTT,CASSWTGDTEAFF
-,TRBJ2-2,TRBD1,TRBV5-1,TGCGCCAGCAGCGCCCTAAGCCCCGGGACAGGGAACGCCGGGGAGCTGTTTTTT,CASSALSPGTGNAGELFF
-,TRBJ1-5,TRBD1,TRBV19,TGTGCCAGTAGTATAACAGGGACAGGCTATAGCAATCAGCCCCAGCATTTT,CASSITGTGYSNQPQHF
-,TRBJ1-1,-,TRBV7-2,TGTGCCAGCAGCCCTGGACCCTCAGGGTCTGAAGCTTTCTTT,CASSPGPSGSEAFF
-,TRBJ2-5,TRBD1,TRBV7-9,TGTGCCAGCAGGGTCATAGGGACAGGCAGACAAGAGACCCAGTACTTC,CASRVIGTGRQETQYF
-,TRBJ2-2,TRBD2,TRBV7-6,TGTGCCAGCAGCTTATCCGGAACTAGCGGGAGGGCCACCGGGGAGCTGTTTTTT,CASSLSGTSGRATGELFF
-,TRBJ1-2,-,TRBV19,TGTGCCAGTAGTTCTCCTACCGGGTCCTCATTATATGGCTACACCTTC,CASSSPTGSSLYGYTF
-,TRBJ2-6,TRBD1,TRBV19,TGTGCCAGTATGTGGACAGGGGGCCTCTCTGGGGCCAACGTCCTGACTTTC,CASMWTGGLSGANVLTF
once,TRBJ1-2,TRBD1,TRBV14,TGTGCCAGCAGCCCGGACAGGGCCTACGGCTACACCTTC,CASSPDRAYGYTF
-,TRBJ2-1,-,TRBV7-9,TGTGCCAGCAGCTGGGGCCCTCCCGATGAGCAGTTCTTC,CASSWGPPDEQFF
few,TRBJ2-5,TRBD2,TRBV5-1,TGCGCCAGCAAGCAAAACCTAGCGGAAGAGACCCAGTACTTC,CASKQNLAEETQYF
-,TRBJ2-1,TRBD2,TRBV18,TGTGCCAGCTCACCGACTAGCGGGATATCCTACAATGAGCAGTTCTTC,CASSPTSGISYNEQFF
-,TRBJ1-5,-,TRBV30,TGTGCCTGGAGCGCCGGAAAAGCGGATCAGCCCCAGCATTTT,CAWSAGKADQPQHF
-,TRBJ1-2,-,TRBV14,TGTGCCAGCAGCCAAGATCTTAACTATGGCTACACCTTC,CASSQDLNYGYTF
-,TRBJ1-1,-,TRBV6-1,TGTGCCAGCAGTGAAAGGGGCCACGGGGCTTTCTTT,CASSERGHGAFF
-,TRBJ2-7,TRBD2,TRBV18,TGTGCCAGCTCGGATATAGCGGGGTATCAATACGAGCAGTACTTC,CASSDIAGYQYEQYF